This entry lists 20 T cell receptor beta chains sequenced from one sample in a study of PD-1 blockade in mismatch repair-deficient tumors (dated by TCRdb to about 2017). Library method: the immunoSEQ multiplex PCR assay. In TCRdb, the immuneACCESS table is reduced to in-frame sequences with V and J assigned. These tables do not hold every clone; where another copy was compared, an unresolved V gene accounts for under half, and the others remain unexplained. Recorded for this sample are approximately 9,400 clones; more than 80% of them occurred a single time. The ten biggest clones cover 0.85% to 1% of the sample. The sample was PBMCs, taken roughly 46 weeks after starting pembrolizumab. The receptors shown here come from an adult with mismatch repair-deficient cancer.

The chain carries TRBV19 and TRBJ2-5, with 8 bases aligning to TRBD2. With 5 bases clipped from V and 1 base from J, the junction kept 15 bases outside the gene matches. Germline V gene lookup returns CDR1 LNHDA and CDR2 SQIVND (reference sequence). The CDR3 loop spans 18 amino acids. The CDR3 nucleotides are TGTGCCAGTAGTCACGCGAACACGGCGGGGGGCACCCAAGAGACCCAGTACTTC. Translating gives CASSHANTAGGTQETQYF.

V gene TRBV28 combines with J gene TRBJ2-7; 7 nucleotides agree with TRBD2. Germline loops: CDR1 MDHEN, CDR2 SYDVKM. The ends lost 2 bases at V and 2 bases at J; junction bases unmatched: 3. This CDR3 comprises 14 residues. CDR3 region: CASSLAGVAYEQYF. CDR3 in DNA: TGTGCCAGCAGTTTAGCGGGGGTTGCCTACGAGCAGTACTTC.

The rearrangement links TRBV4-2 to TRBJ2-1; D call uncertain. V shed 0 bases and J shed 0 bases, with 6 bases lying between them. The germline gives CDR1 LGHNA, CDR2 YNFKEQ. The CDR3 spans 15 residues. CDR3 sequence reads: CASSQDRVSYNEQFF. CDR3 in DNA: TGTGCCAGCAGCCAAGACCGGGTCTCCTACAATGAGCAGTTCTTC.

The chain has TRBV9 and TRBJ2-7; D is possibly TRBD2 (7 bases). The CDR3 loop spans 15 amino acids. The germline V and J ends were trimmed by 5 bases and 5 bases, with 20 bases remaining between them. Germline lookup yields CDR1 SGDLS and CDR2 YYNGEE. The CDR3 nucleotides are TGTGCCAGCAGTGAAGGGGGGGAGTACACCCACGAGCAGTACTTC. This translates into CASSEGGEYTHEQYF.

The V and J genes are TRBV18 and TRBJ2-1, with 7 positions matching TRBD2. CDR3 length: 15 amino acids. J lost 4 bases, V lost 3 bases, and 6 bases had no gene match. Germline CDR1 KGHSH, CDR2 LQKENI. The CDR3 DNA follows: TGTGCCAGCTCACCCCAGGGCGGGGGTTACAATGAGCAGTTCTTC. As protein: CASSPQGGGYNEQFF.

The CDR3 reads CASSEQGTNQPQHF. Written as DNA, the CDR3 is TGTGCCAGCAGTGAGCAGGGGACCAATCAGCCCCAGCATTTT. The rearrangement joins TRBV2 to TRBJ1-5; maybe TRBD1 (6 bases). Trimming shortened V by 3 bases and J by 3 bases, and 9 bases separated the two germline ends. Germline-derived CDR1 and CDR2 are SNHLY and FYNNEI. CDR3 size: 14 residues.

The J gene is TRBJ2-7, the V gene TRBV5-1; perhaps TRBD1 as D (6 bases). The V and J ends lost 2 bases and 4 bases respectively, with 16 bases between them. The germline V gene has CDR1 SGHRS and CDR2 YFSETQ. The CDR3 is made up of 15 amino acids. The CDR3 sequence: CASSLGEGGPYEQYF. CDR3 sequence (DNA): TGCGCCAGCAGCTTAGGGGAAGGGGGTCCGTACGAGCAGTACTTC. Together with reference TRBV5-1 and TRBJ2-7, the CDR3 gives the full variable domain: KAGVTQTPRYLIKTRGQQVTLSCSPISGHRSVSWYQQTPGQGLQFLFEYFSETQRNKGNFPGRFSGRQFSNSRSEMNVSTLELGDSALYLCASSLGEGGPYEQYFGPGTRLTVT.

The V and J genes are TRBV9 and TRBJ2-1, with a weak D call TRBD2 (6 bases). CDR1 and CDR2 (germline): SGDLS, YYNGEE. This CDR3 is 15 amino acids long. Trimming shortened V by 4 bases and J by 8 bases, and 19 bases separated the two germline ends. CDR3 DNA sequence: TGTGCCAGCAGCCCAACCGGGGGTGGAGCGGATGAGCAGTTCTTC. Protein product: CASSPTGGGADEQFF.

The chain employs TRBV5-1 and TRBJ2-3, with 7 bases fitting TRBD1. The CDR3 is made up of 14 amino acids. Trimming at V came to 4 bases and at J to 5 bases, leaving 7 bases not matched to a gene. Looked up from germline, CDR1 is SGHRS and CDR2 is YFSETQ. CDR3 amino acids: CASSPGQALDTQYF. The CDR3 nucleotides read TGCGCCAGCAGCCCCGGACAGGCCCTAGATACGCAGTATTTT.

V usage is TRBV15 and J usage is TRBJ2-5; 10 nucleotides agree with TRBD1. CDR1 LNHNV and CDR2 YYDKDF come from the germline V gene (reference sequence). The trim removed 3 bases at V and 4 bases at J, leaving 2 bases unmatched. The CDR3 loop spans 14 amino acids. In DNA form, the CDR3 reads TGTGCCACCAGCAGGGACAGGGGGGCAGAGACCCAGTACTTC. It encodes CATSRDRGAETQYF.

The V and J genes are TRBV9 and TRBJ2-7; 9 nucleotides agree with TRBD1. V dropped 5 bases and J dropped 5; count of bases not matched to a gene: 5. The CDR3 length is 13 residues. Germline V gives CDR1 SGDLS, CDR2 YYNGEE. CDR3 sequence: CASSDRGSDEQYF. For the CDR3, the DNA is TGTGCCAGCAGTGACAGGGGGTCGGACGAGCAGTACTTC.

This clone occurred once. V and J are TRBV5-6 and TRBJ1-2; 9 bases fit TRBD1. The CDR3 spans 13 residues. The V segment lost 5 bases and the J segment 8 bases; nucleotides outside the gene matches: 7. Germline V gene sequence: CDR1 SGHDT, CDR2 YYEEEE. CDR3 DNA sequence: TGTGCCAGCAGGCAACAGGGGGCGGGCGGCTACACCTTC. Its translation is CASRQQGAGGYTF.

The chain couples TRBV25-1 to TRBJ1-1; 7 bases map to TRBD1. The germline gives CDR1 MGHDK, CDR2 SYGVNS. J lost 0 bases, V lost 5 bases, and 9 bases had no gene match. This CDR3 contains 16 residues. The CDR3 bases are TGTGCCAGCAGTCATCAGGGGGGCCTTCTGAACACTGAAGCTTTCTTT. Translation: CASSHQGGLLNTEAFF.

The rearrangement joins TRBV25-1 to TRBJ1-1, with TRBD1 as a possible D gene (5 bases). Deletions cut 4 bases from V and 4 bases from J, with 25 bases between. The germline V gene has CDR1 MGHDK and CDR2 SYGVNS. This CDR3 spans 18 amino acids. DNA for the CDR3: TGTGCCAGCAGTGGGGGGGAAAGACTTACGGCCCTAGCCACTGAAGCTTTCTTT. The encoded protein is CASSGGERLTALATEAFF.

CDR3 sequence reads: CASSDGADTQYF. The CDR3 nucleotides are TGCGCCAGCAGTGATGGGGCTGATACGCAGTATTTT. The V call is TRBV5-1, the J call TRBJ2-3; the D gene is possibly TRBD1 (5 bases). Germline V gives CDR1 SGHRS, CDR2 YFSETQ. This CDR3 comprises 12 residues. V lost 5 bases and J 6 bases, leaving 10 bases between the germline ends.

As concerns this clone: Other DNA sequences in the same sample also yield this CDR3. The CDR3 DNA sequence: TGTGCCAGCAGCCGGGATCAGGAAGGACGTGGCTACACCTTC. Translated, it gives CASSRDQEGRGYTF. The chain is built from TRBV6-6 and TRBJ1-2, with D unclear. Germline CDR1 and CDR2: MNHNY and SVGAGI (reference sequence). The V gene lost 6 bases and the J gene lost 7 bases, with 18 bases spanning the gap. CDR3 length equals 14 residues.

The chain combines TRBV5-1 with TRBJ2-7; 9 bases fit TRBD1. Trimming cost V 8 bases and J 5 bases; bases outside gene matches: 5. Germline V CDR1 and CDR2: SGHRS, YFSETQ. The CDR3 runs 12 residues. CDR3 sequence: CARRTGENEQYF. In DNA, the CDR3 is TGCGCCAGGAGGACAGGGGAGAACGAGCAGTACTTC.

CDR3 DNA sequence: TGCGCCAGCAGCTCGACGGGACAAGGGATAAACATTCAGTACTTC. It translates to CASSSTGQGINIQYF. The chain is built from TRBV5-1 and TRBJ2-4; possible D gene TRBD1, 6 bases. With 3 bases removed from V and 6 bases from J, the gap between germline ends came to 16 bases. Germline CDR1 is SGHRS and CDR2 is YFSETQ. This CDR3 is 15 amino acids long.

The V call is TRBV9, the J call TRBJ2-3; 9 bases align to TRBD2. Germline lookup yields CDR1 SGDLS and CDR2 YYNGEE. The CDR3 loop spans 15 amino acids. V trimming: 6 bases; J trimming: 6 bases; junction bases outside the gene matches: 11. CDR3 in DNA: TGTGCCAGCAACCAACTAGCGGGTCTGGGGGATACGCAGTATTTT. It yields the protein CASNQLAGLGDTQYF.

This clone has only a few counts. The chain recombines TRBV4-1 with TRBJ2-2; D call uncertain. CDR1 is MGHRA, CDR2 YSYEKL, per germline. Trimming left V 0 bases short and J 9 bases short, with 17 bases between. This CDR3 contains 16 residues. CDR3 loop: CASSQERGALVRELFF. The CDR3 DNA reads TGCGCCAGCAGCCAAGAGCGCGGAGCTTTAGTCCGGGAGCTGTTTTTT.